Listed below are T cell receptor beta chains from one sample, sequenced in a study of CD8 T cells in ankylosing spondylitis. One entry per CDR3 protein, called by TCRdb with MiXCR from the 5' RACE reads. The table records 100,000 to 150,000 distinct CDR3 sequences, around 9.7% of them present only once. Sequenced material: blood, either unsorted or a sorted T cell fraction (not recorded which). The receptors originated from a male donor with ankylosing spondylitis or in good health (not recorded which). The CDR3 runs from the conserved cysteine through the conserved F or W. A D gene is named only where the DNA matches it firmly.

TRBD1	TRBJ2-1	TRBV5-1	CASSTRQGGWNEQFF
TRBD2	TRBJ2-1	TRBV29-1	CSVVGAGVSYNEQFF
TRBD1	TRBJ1-2	TRBV5-1	CASSPTTGGYGYTF
TRBD1	TRBJ1-1	TRBV6-1	CASSPGTASAEAFF
.	TRBJ2-4	TRBV7-2	CASSLAKGKNIQYF
.	TRBJ1-1	TRBV20-1	CSVSQNRAEAFF
TRBD2	TRBJ2-1	TRBV6-5	CASSYSGGNNEQFF
.	TRBJ2-3	TRBV7-9	CASSLYRLADTQYF
.	TRBJ2-1	TRBV6-4	CASVGDEQFF
.	TRBJ1-1	TRBV2	CASSGRGGGNTEAFF
.	TRBJ1-4	TRBV12-3/TRBV12-4	CASSPQGGYGEKLFF
TRBD1	TRBJ1-4	TRBV7-9	CASSQGTGGGEKLFF
.	TRBJ2-1	TRBV28	CASSLTRGQFF
TRBD2	TRBJ2-3	TRBV20-1	CSAVKTSGRVTDTQYF
TRBD1	TRBJ2-1	TRBV5-1	CASSSRGQGAVNEQFF
.	TRBJ2-7	TRBV6-5	CASSYSYRKSSYEQYF
TRBD2	TRBJ2-4	TRBV5-1	CASSFLAGDGIQYF
TRBD1	TRBJ2-1	TRBV7-7	CASSSLHGTDYNEQFF
TRBD2	TRBJ2-3	TRBV29-1	CSVGLAGGTDTQYF
TRBD1	TRBJ2-7	TRBV7-2	CASSSFPRGSSYEQYF
.	TRBJ1-2	TRBV20-1	CSASFQGFSYGYTF
TRBD1	TRBJ2-1	TRBV6-2/TRBV6-3	CASSYSGTGPYNEQFF
TRBD2	TRBJ2-7	TRBV5-1	CASSLGLAAGEQYF
.	TRBJ1-5	TRBV27	CASSLYWGNQPQHF
TRBD2	TRBJ2-7	TRBV7-2	CASSLTSVPYEQYF
.	TRBJ2-7	TRBV7-6	CASSLVQGGHLEQYF
TRBD2	TRBJ2-7	TRBV7-2	CASSPLAGAVEYF
.	TRBJ2-7	TRBV29-1	CSASDSTYEQYF
TRBD1	TRBJ2-3	TRBV5-1	CASSRTGQGLSDTQYF
TRBD2	TRBJ2-1	TRBV7-2	CASSSSTTRLAGDEQFF
.	TRBJ2-7	TRBV6-2/TRBV6-3	CASKVRGLIQYEQYF
.	TRBJ2-5	TRBV5-5	CASSSAPTREETQYF
.	TRBJ1-5	TRBV6-5	CASSYRRDNQPQHF
TRBD2	TRBJ2-5	TRBV6-2/TRBV6-3	CASSYSRTSGQETQYF
.	TRBJ1-1	TRBV20-1	CSVVSHSEAFF
.	TRBJ2-2	TRBV5-1	CASSIPPSQRVNTGELFF